These 10 T cell receptor beta chains were all obtained from the same sample, sequenced in a study of OX40 agonist ivuxolimab in advanced cancers. Clones were read by immunoSEQ multiplex PCR, and TCRdb kept only the in-frame ones, dropping some. The data show about 86,000 clones, under 95% seen once. This material consisted of CD4+ or CD8+ T cells sorted from blood, taken in a trial of the OX40 agonist ivuxolimab. The receptors derive from an adult with an advanced solid tumor such as melanoma, head and neck, liver or kidney cancer.

The chain is built from TRBV27 and TRBJ1-1; TRBD1 agrees at 8 bases. The CDR3 runs 14 residues. The V gene's germline CDR1 is MNHEY and CDR2 SMNVEV (reference sequence). V lost 4 bases to trimming and J lost 0 bases; unmatched junction nucleotides: 1. DNA of the CDR3: TGTGCCAGCAGTTACAGGGGGTTGAACACTGAAGCTTTCTTT. This codes for CASSYRGLNTEAFF.

This chain links TRBV7-3 with TRBJ2-7, with 7 bases identical to TRBD2. Germline V lookup: CDR1 SGHTA, CDR2 FQGTGA. The CDR3 contains 16 residues. The trim removed 0 bases at V and 2 bases at J, leaving 7 bases unmatched. The CDR3 region has the DNA TGTGCCAGCAGCTTAACGGCTAGCGGCAGTACCTACGAGCAGTACTTC. Its protein is CASSLTASGSTYEQYF.

The V call is TRBV28, the J call TRBJ2-2; 7 nucleotides match TRBD2. CDR1 is MDHEN, CDR2 SYDVKM, per germline. J gave up 1 base and V 7 bases, and 6 bases lay outside the gene matches. There are 15 residues in the CDR3. The CDR3 sequence is CASTIAGRNTGELFF. DNA of the CDR3: TGTGCCAGCACCATAGCGGGTAGGAACACCGGGGAGCTGTTTTTT.

The chain links TRBV5-5 to TRBJ1-2; the match to TRBD1 covers 12 bases. CDR3 length: 17 residues. Germline V gene data show CDR1 as SGHKS and CDR2 as YYEKEE (reference sequence). Trimming removed 4 bases from V and 4 bases from J; junction bases left unmatched: 11. The CDR3, as DNA: TGTGCCAGCAGCCCCCGGGACAGGGGGCGTTCTGGCTATGGCTACACCTTC. Its translation: CASSPRDRGRSGYGYTF.

V gene TRBV7-9 combines with J gene TRBJ2-7, with D perhaps matching TRBD1 or TRBD2 (7 bases each). This CDR3 has 14 residues. Germline CDR1 SEHNR, CDR2 FQNEAQ (reference sequence). The V gene lost 7 bases and the J gene lost 5 bases, with 18 bases spanning the gap. This CDR3 reads CASNADREGHEQYF. In DNA, the CDR3 is TGTGCCAGCAACGCCGACAGGGAGGGCCACGAGCAGTACTTC.

The V call is TRBV19, the J call TRBJ1-5; D is unclear. Germline loops: CDR1 LNHDA, CDR2 SQIVND (reference sequence). This CDR3 has 14 amino acids. The ends were cut back, 1 base at V and 1 base at J, with 5 bases in the middle. This CDR3 is CASSIATSNQPQHF. CDR3 bases: TGTGCCAGTAGTATAGCCACAAGCAATCAGCCCCAGCATTTT.

V and J are TRBV5-1 and TRBJ1-1; a possible D gene is TRBD1 (5 bases). The CDR3 contains 15 residues. Germline values: CDR1 SGHRS, CDR2 YFSETQ. Trimming took 4 bases from V and 5 from J, leaving 18 bases between them. In DNA, the CDR3 is TGCGCCAGCAGCCTGGGCTGGCAGGGTAGGACTGAAGCTTTCTTT. As protein: CASSLGWQGRTEAFF. The full variable domain, in which reference TRBV5-1 and TRBJ1-1 provide the parts outside the CDR3, is KAGVTQTPRYLIKTRGQQVTLSCSPISGHRSVSWYQQTPGQGLQFLFEYFSETQRNKGNFPGRFSGRQFSNSRSEMNVSTLELGDSALYLCASSLGWQGRTEAFFGQGTRLTVV.

The chain employs TRBV27 and TRBJ1-6; D is undetermined. Trimming removed 3 bases at V and 8 bases at J, with 14 bases between. CDR1 and CDR2 (germline): MNHEY, SMNVEV (reference sequence). The CDR3 runs 15 residues. The CDR3 loop reads CASSFREGRDSPLHF. In DNA, the CDR3 is TGTGCCAGCAGTTTCCGGGAAGGTCGGGATTCACCCCTCCACTTT.

The chain is built from TRBV9 and TRBJ2-1; D possibly uses TRBD1 or TRBD2 (6 bases each). Germline assignment: CDR1 SGDLS and CDR2 YYNGEE. V was cut by 0 bases and J by 8 bases, with 9 bases left in between. The CDR3 runs 13 residues. The DNA of the CDR3 is TGTGCCAGCAGCGTAGTTGGGGGGCATGAGCAGTTCTTC. Amino acids: CASSVVGGHEQFF.

The chain couples TRBV2 to TRBJ2-1; D is perhaps TRBD1 (5 bases). Per germline, CDR1 SNHLY and CDR2 FYNNEI. The ends were cut back, 4 bases at V and 5 bases at J, with 12 bases in the middle. This CDR3 comprises 14 residues. The CDR3 is CASSADRFDNEQFF. The DNA of the CDR3 is TGTGCCAGCAGTGCCGACAGATTTGACAATGAGCAGTTCTTC.